This TCR beta chain derives from a study of T cell responses to AZD1222 COVID-19 vaccine. Here immunoSEQ multiplex PCR was the method, and the copy in TCRdb shows in-frame clones only, minus some. This repertoire shows tens of thousands of clones, roughly 90% found once; its top ten account for about 14%. Remarks on this clone: As yet, its antigen is unknown.

CDR3 size: 21 residues. V trimming: 1 base; J trimming: 0 bases; junction bases outside the gene matches: 9. Germline lookup yields CDR1 MGHRA and CDR2 YSYEKL. General study results and limits: Spike as a whole was targeted by vaccine-associated CD4 TCRs, dominant at 160-218 and 743-854.

Sequenced material: peripheral blood, taken 28 days after the second AZD1222 dose. The receptor was derived from an adult who received the AZD1222 COVID-19 vaccine. The genes are TRBV4-1 and TRBJ2-2; 15 bases match TRBD2. This chain's CDR3 is CASSQARGLAGGTTNTGELFF. Here the CDR3 DNA reads TGCGCCAGCAGCCAAGCTCGGGGACTAGCGGGAGGTACAACGAACACCGGGGAGCTGTTTTTT.